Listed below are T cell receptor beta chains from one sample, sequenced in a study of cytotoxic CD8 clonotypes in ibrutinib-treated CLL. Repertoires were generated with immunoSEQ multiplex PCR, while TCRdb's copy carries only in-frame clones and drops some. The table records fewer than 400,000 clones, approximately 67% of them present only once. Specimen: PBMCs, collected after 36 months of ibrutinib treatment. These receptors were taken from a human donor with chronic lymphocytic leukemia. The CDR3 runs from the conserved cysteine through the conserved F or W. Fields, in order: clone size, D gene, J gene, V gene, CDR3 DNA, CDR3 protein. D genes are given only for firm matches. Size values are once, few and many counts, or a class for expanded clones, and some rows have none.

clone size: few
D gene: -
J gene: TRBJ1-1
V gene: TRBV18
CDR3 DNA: TGTGCCAGCTCACTCGGGGCTGAAGCTTTCTTT
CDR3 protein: CASSLGAEAFF

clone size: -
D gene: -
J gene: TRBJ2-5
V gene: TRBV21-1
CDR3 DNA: TGTGCCAGCAGCAACCCCGGACGGGGAGAGACCCAGTACTTC
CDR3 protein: CASSNPGRGETQYF

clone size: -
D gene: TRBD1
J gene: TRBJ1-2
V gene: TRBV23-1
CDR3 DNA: TGCGCCAGCAGTCTACAACAGGGGCGCGATTACTATGGCTACACCTTC
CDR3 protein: CASSLQQGRDYYGYTF

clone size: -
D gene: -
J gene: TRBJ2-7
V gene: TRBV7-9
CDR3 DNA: TGTGCCAGCAGCTTAGGAGGCTTCGGGGACGAGCAGTACTTC
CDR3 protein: CASSLGGFGDEQYF

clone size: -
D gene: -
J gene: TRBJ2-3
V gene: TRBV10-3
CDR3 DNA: TGTGCCATCAGTGGGCGGACTGCAACTAGCACAGATACGCAGTATTTT
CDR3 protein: CAISGRTATSTDTQYF

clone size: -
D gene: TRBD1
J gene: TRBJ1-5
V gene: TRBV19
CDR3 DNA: TGTGCCAGTAGTATAGGCCCGACAGGGGGCGGTCAGCCCCAGCATTTT
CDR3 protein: CASSIGPTGGGQPQHF

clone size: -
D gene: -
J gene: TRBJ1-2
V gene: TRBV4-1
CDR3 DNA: TGCGCCAGCAGCCAAGTCGGGACCAAATATGGCTACACCTTC
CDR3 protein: CASSQVGTKYGYTF

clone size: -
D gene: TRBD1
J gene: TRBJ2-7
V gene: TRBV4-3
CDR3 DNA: TGCGCCAGCAGCCATAGGGGGCCCCCATACGAGCAGTACTTC
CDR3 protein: CASSHRGPPYEQYF

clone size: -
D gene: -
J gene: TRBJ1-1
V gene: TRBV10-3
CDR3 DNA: TGTGCCATAAAAGGGATGGAGAACACTGAAGCTTTCTTT
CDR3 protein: CAIKGMENTEAFF

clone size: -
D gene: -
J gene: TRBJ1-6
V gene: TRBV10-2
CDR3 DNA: TGCGCCACTCTCCGGGACACTTATAATTCACCCCTCCACTTT
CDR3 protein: CATLRDTYNSPLHF

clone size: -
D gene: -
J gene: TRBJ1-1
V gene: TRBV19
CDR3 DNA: TGTGCCAGTCGGCGAGCAGGGGAAGCTTTCTTT
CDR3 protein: CASRRAGEAFF

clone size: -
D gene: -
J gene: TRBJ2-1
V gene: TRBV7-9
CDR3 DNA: TGTGCCAGCAGCTTATCACGGAGCTCCTACAATGAGCAGTTCTTC
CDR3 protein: CASSLSRSSYNEQFF

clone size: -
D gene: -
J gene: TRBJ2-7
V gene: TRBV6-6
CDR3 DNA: TGTGCCAGCAGTTACTCAGGCCAGACCTACGAGCAGTACTTC
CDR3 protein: CASSYSGQTYEQYF

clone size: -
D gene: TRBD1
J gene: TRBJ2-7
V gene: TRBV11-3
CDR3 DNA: TGTGCCAGCAGGAGACAGGGGGTTTTGTCCTACGAGCAGTACTTC
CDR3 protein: CASRRQGVLSYEQYF

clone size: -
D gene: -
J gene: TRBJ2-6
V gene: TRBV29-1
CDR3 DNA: TGCAGCGTTGAAGAATATCCGCCGAAAGCTGGGGCCAACGTCCTGACTTTC
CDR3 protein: CSVEEYPPKAGANVLTF

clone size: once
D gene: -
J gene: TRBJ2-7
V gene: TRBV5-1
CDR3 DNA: TGCGCCAGCAGCTTGGCCAAAGGTTACGAGCAGTACTTC
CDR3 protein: CASSLAKGYEQYF

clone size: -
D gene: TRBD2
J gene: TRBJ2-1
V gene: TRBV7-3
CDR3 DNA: TGTGCCAGCAGCTTAATCCTAGCGGGGACGAATGAGCAGTTCTTC
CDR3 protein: CASSLILAGTNEQFF

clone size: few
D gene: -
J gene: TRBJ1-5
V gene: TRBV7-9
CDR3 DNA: TGTGCCAGCAGCTTAGGAGGAGGGGATAGTCAGCCCCAGCATTTT
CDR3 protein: CASSLGGGDSQPQHF

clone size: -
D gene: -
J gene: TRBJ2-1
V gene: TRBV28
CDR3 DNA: TGTGCCAGCAGTTTGGGGGAGATGGATGAGCAGTTCTTC
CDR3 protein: CASSLGEMDEQFF

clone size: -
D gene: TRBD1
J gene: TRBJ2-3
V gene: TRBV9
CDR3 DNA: TGTGCCAGCAGCAAAACAGGGGGCACAGATACGCAGTATTTT
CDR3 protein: CASSKTGGTDTQYF

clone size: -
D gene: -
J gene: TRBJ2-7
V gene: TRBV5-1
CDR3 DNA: TGCGCCAGCAGCCCGAGGGACCTTTTCGAGCAGTACTTC
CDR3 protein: CASSPRDLFEQYF

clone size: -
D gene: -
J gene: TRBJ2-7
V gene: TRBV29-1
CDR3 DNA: TGCAGCGTTGGGGTCAGGGGGAGGCTTTACGAGCAGTACTTC
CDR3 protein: CSVGVRGRLYEQYF